This T cell receptor (beta chain) appears in the sequencing data of a study of preoperative IRX-2 immunotherapy in early breast cancer. Treatment in this sample: preoperative locoregional IRX-2 cytokine immunotherapy. This phase Ib study tested locoregional IRX-2 cytokine immunotherapy given before surgery. Data came from immunoSEQ multiplex PCR; TCRdb stores just in-frame clones and leaves some out. The sample consists of about 32,000 clones, 75% to 90% of them appearing once. The germline gives CDR1 MDHEN, CDR2 SYDVKM. V was pared by 6 bases and J by 0 bases, with 4 bases of the junction left unmatched. The CDR3 spans 14 residues.

The sample in question was lymph node tissue, obtained from a patient treated with IRX-2 immunotherapy. The TCR was taken from a human donor with breast cancer. This rearrangement joins TRBV28 to TRBJ2-5, with 7 nucleotides matching TRBD2. The CDR3 sequence is CASSRREYQETQYF. The CDR3 nucleotides are TGTGCCAGCAGCCGGCGGGAGTACCAAGAGACCCAGTACTTC.